This TCR beta chain was captured in a study of T-cell memory formation after mild COVID-19. TCRdb processed the 5' RACE reads anew with MiXCR; each CDR3 protein has one entry. The sample shows 100,000 to 150,000 distinct CDR3 sequences, approximately 15% of them seen only once. Study findings and constraints: Memory sampled before infection contained some responding clones, suggesting cross-reactive memory joined. Specificity for SARS-CoV-2 was not confirmed among the second-wave clones peaking on day 37. CD4+ contracting clones were mainly CM and EM; CD8+ ones, EMRA.

Trimming pared 0 bases from V and 0 bases from J, leaving 9 bases between. Per germline, CDR1 DFQATT and CDR2 SNEGSKA (reference sequence). This CDR3 is built from 15 residues. This clonotype turned up a few times. Its antigen is still unknown. The genes are TRBV20-1 and TRBJ2-1; D unclear. The source is a man between 18 and 35 years old who had mild COVID-19 (a few samples of this study predate the infection). Cell type and time point are not known. The source material was PBMCs or a T cell subset sorted from them (not recorded which). The CDR3 protein is CSARDLTTSYNEQFF. In DNA, the CDR3 is TGCAGTGCTAGAGATTTGACCACCTCCTACAATGAGCAGTTCTTC.